Listed here is a single T cell receptor beta chain. The antigen remains unidentified. CDR1 is MDHEN and CDR2 is SYDVKM in the germline V gene. After removal of 6 bases from V and 6 bases from J, the junction contained 7 bases not matched to a gene. This CDR3 comprises 14 residues. The source of the sample is a study of vaccination and CD4 T cells after COVID-19. Treatment defined: approximately nine-day PBMC culture with coronavirus spike peptide pools or control peptides (ViraFEST assay). The Oncomine TCR Beta short-read assay generated sequence data from the DNA of cultured CD4+ T cells. From cultured CD4+ T cells, genomic DNA was extracted. A single record per CDR3 protein comes from TCRdb applying MiXCR to the PCR reads. Seen here are under 15,000 distinct CDR3 sequences, roughly half observed once, and the top ten hold 10% to 13%.

This chain uses TRBV28 with TRBJ2-2; the match to TRBD1 covers 7 bases. The sequence derives from a human donor who had recovered from COVID-19. Sequencing was done on a sample of CD4+ T cells from blood, cultured in vitro. As DNA, the CDR3 is TGTGCCAGCAGGCCGAACAGGGGACCCGGGGAGCTGTTTTTT. This sequence encodes CASRPNRGPGELFF.